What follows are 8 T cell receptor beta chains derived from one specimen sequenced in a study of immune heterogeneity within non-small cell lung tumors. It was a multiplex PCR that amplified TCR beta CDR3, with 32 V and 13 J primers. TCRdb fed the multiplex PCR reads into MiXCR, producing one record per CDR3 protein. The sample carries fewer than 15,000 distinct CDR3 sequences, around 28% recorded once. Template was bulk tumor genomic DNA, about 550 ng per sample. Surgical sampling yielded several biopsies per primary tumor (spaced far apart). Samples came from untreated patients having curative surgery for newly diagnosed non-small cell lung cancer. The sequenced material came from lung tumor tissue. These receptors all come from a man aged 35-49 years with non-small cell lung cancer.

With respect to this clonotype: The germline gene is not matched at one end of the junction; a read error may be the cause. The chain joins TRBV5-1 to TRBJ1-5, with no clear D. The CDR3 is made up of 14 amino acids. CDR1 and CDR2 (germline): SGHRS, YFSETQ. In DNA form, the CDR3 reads TGCGCCAGCATCTTGGATTCAAGTAATCAGCCCCAGCATTTT. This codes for CASILDSSNQPQHF.

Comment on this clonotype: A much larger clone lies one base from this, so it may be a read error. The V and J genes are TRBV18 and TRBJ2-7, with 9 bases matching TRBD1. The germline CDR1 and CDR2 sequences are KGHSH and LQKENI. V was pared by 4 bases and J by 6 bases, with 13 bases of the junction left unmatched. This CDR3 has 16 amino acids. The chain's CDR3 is CASSRANRGPAGEQYF. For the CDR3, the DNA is TGTGCCAGCTCACGGGCCAACAGGGGGCCTGCGGGCGAGCAGTACTTC. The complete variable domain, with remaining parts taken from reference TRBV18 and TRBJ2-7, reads NAGVMQNPRHLVRRRGQEARLRCSPMKGHSHVYWYRQLPEEGLKFMVYLQKENIIDESGMPKERFSAEFPKEGPSILRIQQVVRGDSAAYFCASSRANRGPAGEQYFGPGTRLTVT.

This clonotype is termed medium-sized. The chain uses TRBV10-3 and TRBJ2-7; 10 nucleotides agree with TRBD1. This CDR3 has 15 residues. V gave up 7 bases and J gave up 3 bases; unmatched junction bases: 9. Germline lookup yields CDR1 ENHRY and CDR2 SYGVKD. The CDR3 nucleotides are TGTGCCATCAAGGAGGGGACAGGGGCTTTCTACGAGCAGTACTTC. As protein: CAIKEGTGAFYEQYF.

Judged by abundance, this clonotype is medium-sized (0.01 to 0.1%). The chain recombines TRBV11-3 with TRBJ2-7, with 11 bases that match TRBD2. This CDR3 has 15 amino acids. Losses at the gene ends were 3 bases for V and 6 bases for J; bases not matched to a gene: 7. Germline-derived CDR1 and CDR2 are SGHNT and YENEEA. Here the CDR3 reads CASSFTSGSRVEQYF. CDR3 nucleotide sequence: TGTGCCAGCAGCTTTACTAGCGGGAGTCGTGTCGAGCAGTACTTC.

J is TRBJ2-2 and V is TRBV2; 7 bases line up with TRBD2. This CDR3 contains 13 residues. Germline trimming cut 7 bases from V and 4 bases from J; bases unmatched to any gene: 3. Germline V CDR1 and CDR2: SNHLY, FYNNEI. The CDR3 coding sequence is TGTGCCAGCAAAACTAGCGTCACCGGGGAGCTGTTTTTT. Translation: CASKTSVTGELFF.

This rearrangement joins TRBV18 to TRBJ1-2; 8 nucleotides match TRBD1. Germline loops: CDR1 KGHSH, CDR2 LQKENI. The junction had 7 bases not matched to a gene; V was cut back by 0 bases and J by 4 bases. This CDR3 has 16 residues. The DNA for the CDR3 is TGTGCCAGCTCACCACCGAACAGGGGGTTTGGCTATGGCTACACCTTC. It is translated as CASSPPNRGFGYGYTF.

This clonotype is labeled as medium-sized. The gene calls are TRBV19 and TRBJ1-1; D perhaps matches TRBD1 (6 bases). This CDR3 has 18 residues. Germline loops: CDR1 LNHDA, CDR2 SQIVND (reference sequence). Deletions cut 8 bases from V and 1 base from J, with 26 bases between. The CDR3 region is CASQPGGRAPPKNTEAFF. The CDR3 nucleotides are TGTGCCAGTCAACCGGGGGGCAGGGCCCCACCCAAGAACACTGAAGCTTTCTTT.

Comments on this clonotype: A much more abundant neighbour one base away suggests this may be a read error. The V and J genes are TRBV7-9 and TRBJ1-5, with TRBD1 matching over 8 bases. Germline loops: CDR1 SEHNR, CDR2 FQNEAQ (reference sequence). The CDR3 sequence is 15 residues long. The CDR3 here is CASSFAGGLNQHQHF. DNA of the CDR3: TGTGCCAGCAGCTTCGCAGGGGGCCTCAATCAGCACCAGCATTTT. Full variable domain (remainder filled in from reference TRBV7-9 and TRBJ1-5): DTGVSQNPRHKITKRGQNVTFRCDPISEHNRLYWYRQTLGQGPEFLTYFQNEAQLEKSRLLSDRFSAERPKGSFSTLEIQRTEQGDSAMYLCASSFAGGLNQHQHFGDGTRLSIL.